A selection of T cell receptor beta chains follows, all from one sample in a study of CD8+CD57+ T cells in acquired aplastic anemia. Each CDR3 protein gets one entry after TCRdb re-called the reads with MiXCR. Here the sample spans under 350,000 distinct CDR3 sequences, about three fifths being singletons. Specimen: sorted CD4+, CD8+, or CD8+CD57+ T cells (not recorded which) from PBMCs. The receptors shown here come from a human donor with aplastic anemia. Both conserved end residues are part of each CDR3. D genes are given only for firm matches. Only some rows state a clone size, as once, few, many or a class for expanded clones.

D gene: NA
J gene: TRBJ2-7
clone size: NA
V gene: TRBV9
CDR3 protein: CASSFGNQPVYEQYF
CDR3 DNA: TGTGCCAGCAGCTTCGGAAACCAACCCGTCTACGAGCAGTACTTC

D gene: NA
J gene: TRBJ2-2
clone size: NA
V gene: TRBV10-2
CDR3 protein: CASQMTVNTGELFF
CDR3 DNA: TGCGCCAGCCAGATGACGGTGAACACCGGGGAGCTGTTTTTT

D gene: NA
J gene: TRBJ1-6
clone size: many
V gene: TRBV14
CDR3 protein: CASNKQGLGSPLHF
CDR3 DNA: TGTGCCAGCAATAAACAGGGATTAGGTTCACCCCTCCACTTT

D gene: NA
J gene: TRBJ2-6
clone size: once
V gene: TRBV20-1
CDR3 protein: CSAYKTDGWANVLTF
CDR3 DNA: TGCAGTGCTTACAAGACGGACGGCTGGGCCAACGTCCTGACTTTC

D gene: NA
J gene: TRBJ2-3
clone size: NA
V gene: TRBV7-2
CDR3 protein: CASSLDLRDTQYF
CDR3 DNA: TGTGCCAGCAGCTTAGATTTAAGAGATACGCAGTATTTT

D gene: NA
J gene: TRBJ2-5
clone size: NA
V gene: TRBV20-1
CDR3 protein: CSAHRGSSVLETQYF
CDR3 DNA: TGCAGTGCTCACCGCGGGTCTAGCGTCTTGGAGACCCAGTACTTC

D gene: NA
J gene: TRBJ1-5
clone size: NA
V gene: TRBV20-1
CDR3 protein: CSARSGVGRPQHF
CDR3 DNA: TGCAGTGCTAGAAGCGGGGTCGGACGGCCCCAGCATTTT

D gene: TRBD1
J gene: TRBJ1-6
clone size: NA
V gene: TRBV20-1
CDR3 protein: CSRGQGIRNSPLHF
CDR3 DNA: TGCAGTCGAGGACAGGGGATTCGGAATTCACCCCTCCACTTT

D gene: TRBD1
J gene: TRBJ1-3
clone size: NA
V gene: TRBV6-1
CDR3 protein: CASTAKQGAGNTIYF
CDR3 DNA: TGTGCCAGCACCGCTAAACAGGGGGCTGGAAACACCATATATTTT

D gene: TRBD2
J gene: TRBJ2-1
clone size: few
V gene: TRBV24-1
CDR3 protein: CATSDRTSGIYNEQFF
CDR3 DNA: TGTGCCACCAGTGATAGGACTAGCGGGATCTACAATGAGCAGTTCTTC

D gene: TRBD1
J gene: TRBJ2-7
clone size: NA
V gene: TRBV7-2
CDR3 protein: CASSLAATGGEQYF
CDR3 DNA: TGTGCCAGCAGCTTAGCGGCGACAGGGGGCGAGCAGTACTTC

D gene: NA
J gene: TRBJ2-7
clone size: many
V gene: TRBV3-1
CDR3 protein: CASSQVRGGEQYF
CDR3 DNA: TGTGCCAGCAGCCAAGTGAGGGGGGGGGAGCAGTACTTC

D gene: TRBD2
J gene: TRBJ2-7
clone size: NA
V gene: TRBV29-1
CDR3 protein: CSVKASGGYEQYF
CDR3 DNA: TGCAGCGTTAAGGCTAGCGGGGGGTACGAGCAGTACTTC

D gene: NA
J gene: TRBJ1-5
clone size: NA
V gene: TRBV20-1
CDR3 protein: CSARDGTYYSNQPQHF
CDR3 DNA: TGCAGTGCTAGAGACGGGACTTACTATAGCAATCAGCCCCAGCATTTT

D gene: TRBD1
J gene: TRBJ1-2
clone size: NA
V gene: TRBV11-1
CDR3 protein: CASSGRDREGYTF
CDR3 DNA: TGTGCCAGCAGCGGCCGGGACAGGGAGGGCTACACCTTC

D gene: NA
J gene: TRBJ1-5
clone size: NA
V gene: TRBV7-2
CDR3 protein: CASSLALWQPQHF
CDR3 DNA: TGTGCCAGCAGCTTAGCTTTATGGCAGCCCCAGCATTTT

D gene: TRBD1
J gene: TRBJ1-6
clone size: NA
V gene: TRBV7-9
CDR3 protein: CASSFPGQYNSPLHF
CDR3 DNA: TGTGCCAGCAGTTTTCCGGGACAGTATAATTCACCCCTCCACTTT

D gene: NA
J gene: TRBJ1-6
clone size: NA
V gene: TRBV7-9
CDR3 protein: CASSSGRLDSPLHF
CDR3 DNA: TGTGCCAGCAGCTCGGGACGGTTAGATTCACCCCTCCACTTT

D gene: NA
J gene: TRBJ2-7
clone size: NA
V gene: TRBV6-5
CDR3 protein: CASSYRPESEQYF
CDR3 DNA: TGTGCCAGCAGTTATCGGCCGGAGAGCGAGCAGTACTTC

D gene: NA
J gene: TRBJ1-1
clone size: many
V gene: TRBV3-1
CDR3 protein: CASSQDLGANTEAFF
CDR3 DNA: TGTGCCAGCAGCCAAGATTTAGGAGCGAACACTGAAGCTTTCTTT

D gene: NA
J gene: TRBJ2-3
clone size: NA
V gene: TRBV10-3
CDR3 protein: CAISVRDTQYF
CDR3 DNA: TGTGCCATCAGTGTGAGGGATACGCAGTATTTT

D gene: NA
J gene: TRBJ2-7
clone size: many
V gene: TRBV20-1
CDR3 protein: CSAPDPNKLYEQYF
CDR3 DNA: TGCAGTGCACCGGACCCTAACAAACTCTACGAGCAGTACTTC

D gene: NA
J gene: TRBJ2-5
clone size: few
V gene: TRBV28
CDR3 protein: CASSPLARAKETQYF
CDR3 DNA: TGTGCCAGCAGCCCCCTAGCGCGGGCAAAAGAGACCCAGTACTTC

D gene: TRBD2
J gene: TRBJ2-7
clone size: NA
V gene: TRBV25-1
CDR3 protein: CASSEFGGGGREQYF
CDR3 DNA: TGTGCCAGCAGTGAATTCGGGGGGGGCGGACGCGAGCAGTACTTC

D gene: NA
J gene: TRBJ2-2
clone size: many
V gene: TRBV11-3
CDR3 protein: CASSLARAAGELFF
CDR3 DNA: TGTGCCAGCAGCTTAGCGAGAGCGGCCGGGGAGCTGTTTTTT

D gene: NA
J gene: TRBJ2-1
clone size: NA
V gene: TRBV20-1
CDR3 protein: CSARDLTDYPNEQFF
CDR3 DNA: TGCAGTGCTAGAGATCTAACGGACTACCCGAATGAGCAGTTCTTC

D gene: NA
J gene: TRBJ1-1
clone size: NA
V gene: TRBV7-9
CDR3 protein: CASSLVVGLNTEAFF
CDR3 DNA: TGTGCCAGCAGCTTAGTTGTTGGCTTGAACACTGAAGCTTTCTTT

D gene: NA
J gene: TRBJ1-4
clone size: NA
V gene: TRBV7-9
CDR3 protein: CASSPKRGEYNEKLFF
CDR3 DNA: TGTGCCAGCAGCCCCAAAAGAGGCGAATATAATGAAAAACTGTTTTTT

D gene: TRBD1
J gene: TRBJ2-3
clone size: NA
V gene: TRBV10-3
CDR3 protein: CAISTGTGSSTDTQYF
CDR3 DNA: TGTGCCATCAGTACCGGGACAGGGTCGAGCACAGATACGCAGTATTTT

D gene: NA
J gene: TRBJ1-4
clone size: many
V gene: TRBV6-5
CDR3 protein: CASSYSMRRRNEKLFF
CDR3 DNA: TGTGCCAGCAGTTACTCGATGAGGAGACGGAATGAAAAACTGTTTTTT

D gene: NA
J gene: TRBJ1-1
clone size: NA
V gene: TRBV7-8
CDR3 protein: CASSSNRVQDTEAFF
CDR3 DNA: TGTGCCAGCAGCTCCAACAGGGTTCAGGACACTGAAGCTTTCTTT

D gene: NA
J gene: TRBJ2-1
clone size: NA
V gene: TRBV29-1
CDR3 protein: CSVDLGLSGQNEQFF
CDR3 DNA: TGCAGCGTTGATCTCGGACTATCGGGTCAAAATGAGCAGTTCTTC

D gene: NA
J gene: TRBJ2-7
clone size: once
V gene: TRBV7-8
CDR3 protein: CASSLGQGYYEQYF
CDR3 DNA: TGTGCCAGCAGCTTAGGTCAGGGCTACTACGAGCAGTACTTC

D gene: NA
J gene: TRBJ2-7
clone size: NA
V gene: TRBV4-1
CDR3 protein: CASSQDLTVTYEQYF
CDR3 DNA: TGCGCCAGCAGCCAAGATCTGACGGTTACCTACGAGCAGTACTTC

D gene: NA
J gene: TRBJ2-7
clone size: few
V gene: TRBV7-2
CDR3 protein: CASSLTASNSGQYF
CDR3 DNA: TGTGCCAGCAGCTTAACGGCGAGCAACTCTGGGCAGTACTTC

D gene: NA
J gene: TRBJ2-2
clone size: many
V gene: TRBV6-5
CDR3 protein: CASKQGTTYTGELFF
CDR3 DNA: TGTGCCAGCAAACAAGGGACAACCTACACCGGGGAGCTGTTTTTT

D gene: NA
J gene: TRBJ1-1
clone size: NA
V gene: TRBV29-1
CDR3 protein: CSVLTGNTEAFF
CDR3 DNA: TGCAGCGTGCTGACCGGGAACACTGAAGCTTTCTTT

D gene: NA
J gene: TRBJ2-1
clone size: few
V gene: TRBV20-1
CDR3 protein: CSATTLDSYNEQFF
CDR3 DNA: TGCAGTGCTACCACATTGGACAGCTACAATGAGCAGTTCTTC

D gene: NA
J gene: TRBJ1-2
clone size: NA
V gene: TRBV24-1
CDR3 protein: CATSTGKGYTF
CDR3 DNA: TGTGCCACCAGTACAGGGAAAGGCTACACCTTC

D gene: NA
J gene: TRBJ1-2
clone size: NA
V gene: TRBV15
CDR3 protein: CATSREVGAYGYTF
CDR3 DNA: TGTGCCACCAGCAGAGAGGTCGGGGCTTATGGCTACACCTTC

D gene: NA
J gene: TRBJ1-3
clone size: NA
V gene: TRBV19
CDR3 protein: CATPPKGGSGNTIYF
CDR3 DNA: TGTGCCACCCCCCCAAAAGGGGGCTCTGGAAACACCATATATTTT

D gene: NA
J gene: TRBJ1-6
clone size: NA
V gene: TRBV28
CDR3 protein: CASSFRLNSPLHF
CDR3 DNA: TGTGCCAGCAGTTTCCGGCTGAATTCACCCCTCCACTTT

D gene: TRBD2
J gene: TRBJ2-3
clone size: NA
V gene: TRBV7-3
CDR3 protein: CASSLNAGVVTDTRYF
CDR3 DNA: TGTGCCAGCAGCCTAAATGCGGGAGTTGTAACAGATACGCGGTATTTT

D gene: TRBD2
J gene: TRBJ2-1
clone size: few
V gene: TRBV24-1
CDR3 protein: CATGGTSANEQFF
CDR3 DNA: TGTGCCACCGGCGGGACTAGCGCAAATGAGCAGTTCTTC

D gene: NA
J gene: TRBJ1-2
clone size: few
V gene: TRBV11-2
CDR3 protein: CASSLDGLRGYTF
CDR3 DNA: TGTGCCAGCAGCTTGGACGGTCTTCGTGGCTACACCTTC

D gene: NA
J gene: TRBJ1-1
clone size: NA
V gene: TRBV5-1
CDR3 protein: CASSLEASVAGSEAFF
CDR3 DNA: TGCGCCAGCAGCTTGGAGGCATCGGTGGCAGGGTCTGAAGCTTTCTTT